This TCR beta chain came from a study of cytomegalovirus exposure and HLA in healthy donors. Study-wide points: A later analysis by the authors found several of the most significant clusters apparently linked to common viral pathogens.

CDR3 size: 15 residues. From germline, CDR1 is ENHRY and CDR2 SYGVKD. V lost 4 bases, J lost 3 bases, and 5 bases stayed unmatched. On this clone itself: The antigen is undetermined.

PCR was performed using 60 Vbeta and 13 Jbeta primers. Method: immunoSEQ multiplex PCR; TCRdb's copy keeps in-frame clones and lacks some. Altogether roughly 290,000 clones are present, about 80% being singletons, with the ten largest covering about 0.3%. The chain is built from TRBV10-3 and TRBJ2-2; 7 positions match TRBD1. This clonotype originated in a girl aged 2-15 years in good health and CMV-seronegative. Sample: PBMCs. The CDR3 DNA is TGTGCCATCAGTGCGGACAGGAGCTACACCGGGGAGCTGTTTTTT. Encoded protein: CAISADRSYTGELFF.